This T cell receptor beta chain appears in the sequencing data of a study of T cell repertoires in cytomegalovirus infection. Overall study: CMV infection plus the matching HLA type was flagged by public TCR beta signatures. Broader study findings: Clonotypes of TCR beta that were HLA-C-restricted and CMV-specific dominated the ex vivo response.

This clonotype was counted at least ten times. The antigen is unknown. CDR1 is SGHTA, CDR2 FQGTGA, per germline. This CDR3 contains 16 residues. V dropped 1 base and J dropped 2 bases, with 11 bases sitting between them. TCRdb reprocessed the reads via MiXCR and lists one record per CDR3 protein. The data show about 180,000 distinct CDR3 sequences, approximately 15% seen once. The chain uses TRBV7-3 and TRBJ2-2; maybe TRBD2 (5 bases). Sequencing was done on a sample of PBMCs. The receptor's source is a human donor in good health (CMV status not recorded). Some clones in this sample may be carry-over from other donors' samples. The CDR3 sequence: CASSLIPGINTGELFF. The CDR3, as DNA: TGTGCCAGCAGCTTAATCCCCGGGATTAACACCGGGGAGCTGTTTTTT.